This T cell receptor (beta chain) was captured by sequencing in a study of regulatory T cells in long-lasting Graves disease. The study, taken as a whole, reports: TCR diversity was lower in persistent Graves' patients (versus newly diagnosed ones).

This CDR3 contains 15 residues. Looked up from germline, CDR1 is SGHRS and CDR2 is YFSETQ. Documented time point: newly diagnosed GD, antithyroid drugs for less than 3 months. There was RNA extracted from PBMCs, and the TCR library was made from it. Patients came through an endocrinology department, and that department was in Xi'an, China. This clonotype was detected ten times or more. The antigen remains undetermined. Germline and junction disagree at one end, which may indicate a read error. Both iRepertoire HTBI primers and Arm-PCR of CDR3 regions were used to build the TCR beta libraries. TCRdb re-analysed the multiplex PCR reads in MiXCR, keeping a single row per CDR3 protein. The repertoire consists of 380,000 or so distinct CDR3 sequences, with about a sixth occurring once and the leading ten covering around 20%. The same data also went into a second study, on T cells in Graves' hyperthyroidism and ophthalmopathy. That source adds: Carried out on the TCR CDR3, a first-round RT-PCR used the HTBI primer set.

Source: peripheral blood mononuclear cells (PBMCs), taken at new diagnosis, from a patient treated with antithyroid drugs. The rearrangement uses TRBV5-1 and TRBJ1-1; 8 bases line up with TRBD1. This TCR came from a woman aged 18-29 years with Graves disease. DNA for the CDR3: TGTGCCAGCAGATCTAGGACAGGGACGAACACTGAAGCTTTCTTT. Protein: CASRSRTGTNTEAFF.